A selection of T cell receptor beta chains follows, all from one sample in a study of identical twins. TCRdb reprocessed the 5' RACE reads via MiXCR and lists one record per CDR3 protein. This table holds under 1 million distinct CDR3 sequences, roughly 12% found once. The same sample was also used in a study of yellow fever vaccine responses in identical twins.

Input material: PBMCs. The receptors originated from a young woman in good health. The CDR3 runs from the conserved cysteine through the conserved F or W. The order of the fields is clone size, J gene, D gene, V gene, CDR3 DNA, CDR3 protein. D genes are given only for firm matches. Clone sizes are given selectively: once, few, many, or a class where the clone is expanded.

clone_size: few; j_call: TRBJ2-1; d_call: -; v_call: TRBV20-1; cdr3_nt: TGCAGTGCTAGAGATTTGGACCCTGGGACCAATGAGCAGTTCTTC; cdr3_aa: CSARDLDPGTNEQFF
clone_size: many; j_call: TRBJ2-5; d_call: -; v_call: TRBV10-3; cdr3_nt: TGTGCCACCGGTTACCAAGAGACCCAGTACTTC; cdr3_aa: CATGYQETQYF
clone_size: few; j_call: TRBJ1-2; d_call: -; v_call: TRBV7-2; cdr3_nt: TGTGCCAGCAGCTTGGGGCACAGTGGGGGCTACACCTTC; cdr3_aa: CASSLGHSGGYTF
clone_size: -; j_call: TRBJ2-2; d_call: -; v_call: TRBV10-3; cdr3_nt: TGTGCCATCAGGACCGGACAGCACACCGGGGAGCTGTTTTTT; cdr3_aa: CAIRTGQHTGELFF
clone_size: many; j_call: TRBJ2-5; d_call: TRBD2; v_call: TRBV4-1; cdr3_nt: TGCGCCAGCAGCCTTTTTAGCGGGAGTCCCCCGGAGACCCAGTACTTC; cdr3_aa: CASSLFSGSPPETQYF
clone_size: -; j_call: TRBJ2-1; d_call: -; v_call: TRBV15; cdr3_nt: TGTGCCACCAGCGAAGGGACCTACAATGAGCAGTTCTTC; cdr3_aa: CATSEGTYNEQFF
clone_size: -; j_call: TRBJ2-1; d_call: TRBD2; v_call: TRBV5-1; cdr3_nt: TGCGCCAGCTGCAGCGGGAGGGCTCGGTACAATGAGCAGTTCTTC; cdr3_aa: CASCSGRARYNEQFF
clone_size: few; j_call: TRBJ1-5; d_call: TRBD1; v_call: TRBV20-1; cdr3_nt: TGCAGTGGTACGACAGGGGGCGCAGAGCAGCCCCAGCATTTT; cdr3_aa: CSGTTGGAEQPQHF
clone_size: -; j_call: TRBJ1-3; d_call: -; v_call: TRBV12-3/TRBV12-4; cdr3_nt: TGTGCCAGCAGTTTTGCGTTCTCTGGAAACACCATATATTTT; cdr3_aa: CASSFAFSGNTIYF
clone_size: many; j_call: TRBJ2-3; d_call: -; v_call: TRBV2; cdr3_nt: TGTGCCAGCACCGGACCACTCACAGATACGCAGTATTTT; cdr3_aa: CASTGPLTDTQYF
clone_size: many; j_call: TRBJ2-1; d_call: TRBD1; v_call: TRBV11-2; cdr3_nt: TGTGCCAGCAGCTTAGGCGGACAGGTCTACAATGAGCAGTTCTTC; cdr3_aa: CASSLGGQVYNEQFF
clone_size: few; j_call: TRBJ2-1; d_call: TRBD2; v_call: TRBV6-5; cdr3_nt: TGTGCCAGCAGTTACCGGGGACTACCAAGCGTTGAGCAGTTCTTC; cdr3_aa: CASSYRGLPSVEQFF
clone_size: -; j_call: TRBJ2-5; d_call: TRBD1; v_call: TRBV29-1; cdr3_nt: TGCAGCGTCGCCGGGACAGGGGATACCGGGGAGACCCAGTACTTC; cdr3_aa: CSVAGTGDTGETQYF
clone_size: many; j_call: TRBJ1-1; d_call: TRBD1; v_call: TRBV29-1; cdr3_nt: TGCAGCGTTGACGCGGACAGGGGATCGACTGAAGCTTTCTTT; cdr3_aa: CSVDADRGSTEAFF
clone_size: few; j_call: TRBJ2-3; d_call: -; v_call: TRBV29-1; cdr3_nt: TGCAGCGTCGACTCCCCGGGGTCTAGCACAGATACGCAGTATTTT; cdr3_aa: CSVDSPGSSTDTQYF
clone_size: -; j_call: TRBJ1-3; d_call: -; v_call: TRBV6-5; cdr3_nt: TGTGCCAGCAGTTACTCGAGTAAGCGGACAGTAAGCTCTGGAAACACCATATATTTT; cdr3_aa: CASSYSSKRTVSSGNTIYF
clone_size: few; j_call: TRBJ2-7; d_call: -; v_call: TRBV11-2; cdr3_nt: TGTGCCAGCAGCTTAGATACATTGAGGGAGCAGTACTTC; cdr3_aa: CASSLDTLREQYF
clone_size: few; j_call: TRBJ1-5; d_call: -; v_call: TRBV9; cdr3_nt: TGTGCCAGCAGCGTAGATTCCGGAGATCAGCCCCAGCATTTT; cdr3_aa: CASSVDSGDQPQHF
clone_size: many; j_call: TRBJ2-1; d_call: -; v_call: TRBV2; cdr3_nt: TGTGCCAGCAGTGCCCAGGCAGGGCCATACAATGAGCAGTTCTTC; cdr3_aa: CASSAQAGPYNEQFF
clone_size: few; j_call: TRBJ1-2; d_call: TRBD1; v_call: TRBV29-1; cdr3_nt: TGCAGCGCCGCGGGACAGGGGAATGGCTACACCTTC; cdr3_aa: CSAAGQGNGYTF
clone_size: -; j_call: TRBJ1-6; d_call: TRBD1; v_call: TRBV5-1; cdr3_nt: TGCGCCAGCAGCGCCCGGGGACAGAGCAATTCACCCCTCCACTTT; cdr3_aa: CASSARGQSNSPLHF
clone_size: many; j_call: TRBJ2-5; d_call: TRBD2; v_call: TRBV5-1; cdr3_nt: TGCGCCAGCAGCACGGGAGGCGGGGAGACCCAGTACTTC; cdr3_aa: CASSTGGGETQYF
clone_size: few; j_call: TRBJ2-2; d_call: -; v_call: TRBV10-3; cdr3_nt: TGTGCCATCAGTGAAGGGACGTACAACACCGGGGAGCTGTTTTTT; cdr3_aa: CAISEGTYNTGELFF
clone_size: few; j_call: TRBJ2-4; d_call: TRBD1; v_call: TRBV11-3; cdr3_nt: TGTGCCAGCAGCCTCGCGGGACAGGGACAAAACATTCAGTACTTC; cdr3_aa: CASSLAGQGQNIQYF
clone_size: few; j_call: TRBJ2-7; d_call: TRBD2; v_call: TRBV9; cdr3_nt: TGTGCCAGCAGCCCATGGGACTATCCTTACGAGCAGTACTTC; cdr3_aa: CASSPWDYPYEQYF
clone_size: -; j_call: TRBJ2-2; d_call: -; v_call: TRBV7-7; cdr3_nt: TGTGCCAGCGGGGGCGGGACCAAAACAGGGGAGCTGTTTTTT; cdr3_aa: CASGGGTKTGELFF
clone_size: few; j_call: TRBJ2-3; d_call: -; v_call: TRBV24-1; cdr3_nt: TGTGCCACCAGTGCAGGGACCCGCACAGATACGCAGTATTTT; cdr3_aa: CATSAGTRTDTQYF
clone_size: few; j_call: TRBJ2-1; d_call: -; v_call: TRBV9; cdr3_nt: TGTGCCAGCACCCCGGGGCAGGGTATAGCCAATGAGCAGTTCTTC; cdr3_aa: CASTPGQGIANEQFF
clone_size: -; j_call: TRBJ2-1; d_call: -; v_call: TRBV7-3; cdr3_nt: TGTGCCAGCAGCCCTCGACTAATGGCGGAAACTACCCACAATGAGCAGTTCTTC; cdr3_aa: CASSPRLMAETTHNEQFF
clone_size: few; j_call: TRBJ2-1; d_call: TRBD2; v_call: TRBV7-2; cdr3_nt: TGTGCCAGCCGCCCCCTAGCGGGAATCGGTGAGCAGTTCTTC; cdr3_aa: CASRPLAGIGEQFF
clone_size: many; j_call: TRBJ1-5; d_call: -; v_call: TRBV7-2; cdr3_nt: TGTGCCAGCAGCATAGGGGGGGCTGCTTATAGCAATCAGCCCCAGCATTTT; cdr3_aa: CASSIGGAAYSNQPQHF
clone_size: -; j_call: TRBJ2-1; d_call: -; v_call: TRBV28; cdr3_nt: TGTGCCAGCAGTTTAGGGCAGGGCATAGTGAATGAGCAGTTCTTC; cdr3_aa: CASSLGQGIVNEQFF
clone_size: -; j_call: TRBJ2-1; d_call: -; v_call: TRBV20-1; cdr3_nt: TGCAGTGCAGCCCCGGGACTGCTCTCCTACAATGAGCAGTTCTTC; cdr3_aa: CSAAPGLLSYNEQFF
clone_size: -; j_call: TRBJ1-2; d_call: TRBD1; v_call: TRBV7-8; cdr3_nt: TGTGCCAGCAGCTTCCGGGACAGGGATAGGGATGGCTACACCTTC; cdr3_aa: CASSFRDRDRDGYTF
clone_size: few; j_call: TRBJ2-7; d_call: -; v_call: TRBV12-3/TRBV12-4; cdr3_nt: TGTGCCAGCAGTTCCTCCGTTTGGCTGGGCGAGCAGTACTTC; cdr3_aa: CASSSSVWLGEQYF
clone_size: few; j_call: TRBJ2-1; d_call: -; v_call: TRBV11-3; cdr3_nt: TGTGCCAGCAGCTTAGCTACAGACAATGAGCAGTTCTTC; cdr3_aa: CASSLATDNEQFF
clone_size: -; j_call: TRBJ2-3; d_call: -; v_call: TRBV10-3; cdr3_nt: TGTGCCATCAGTGCGGGCAACACAGATACGCAGTATTTT; cdr3_aa: CAISAGNTDTQYF
clone_size: few; j_call: TRBJ2-3; d_call: -; v_call: TRBV5-8; cdr3_nt: TGTGCCAGCAGCTGGACTGGAACTAGCACAGATACGCAGTATTTT; cdr3_aa: CASSWTGTSTDTQYF
clone_size: few; j_call: TRBJ1-3; d_call: TRBD1; v_call: TRBV12-3/TRBV12-4; cdr3_nt: TGTGCCAGCAGCGCATGGACAGGAAGCTCTGGAAACACCATATATTTT; cdr3_aa: CASSAWTGSSGNTIYF